These 22 T cell receptor beta chains originate from one sample sequenced in a study of cytomegalovirus exposure and HLA in healthy donors. The method was immunoSEQ multiplex PCR; TCRdb's version includes in-frame clones alone and lacks a portion of them. The data show about 330,000 clones, about 90% seen once. The sample was PBMCs. These receptors originate from a woman aged 30 to 39 in good health and CMV-seropositive.

The chain couples TRBV27 to TRBJ1-5; 8 bases align to TRBD1. Trimming at V came to 3 bases and at J to 1 base, leaving 2 bases not matched to a gene. The CDR3 runs to 15 residues. CDR1 MNHEY and CDR2 SMNVEV come from the germline V gene (reference sequence). CDR3 in DNA: TGTGCCAGCAGTTTTGGACAGGGAAGCAATCAGCCCCAGCATTTT. This sequence encodes CASSFGQGSNQPQHF.

This chain connects TRBV13 to TRBJ1-1, with no clear D. Germline V gives CDR1 PRHDT, CDR2 FYEKMQ (reference sequence). CDR3 length: 18 amino acids. The V end lost 4 bases, the J end lost 0 bases, and 21 bases lay between the germline ends. The CDR3 sequence: CASSWNPASSFMNTEAFF. The DNA of the CDR3 is TGTGCCAGCAGCTGGAACCCCGCGAGTTCCTTCATGAACACTGAAGCTTTCTTT.

The rearrangement uses TRBV7-2 and TRBJ1-2, with D perhaps matching TRBD1 (5 bases). The CDR3 has 14 amino acids. Germline CDR1 SGHTA, CDR2 FQGNSA. V was trimmed by 5 bases and J by 8 bases, leaving 18 bases between them. CDR3 sequence reads: CASSRPGLLLGYTF. CDR3 bases: TGTGCCAGCAGCCGACCGGGGCTACTTTTGGGCTACACCTTC.

The chain couples TRBV27 to TRBJ1-4; D is possibly TRBD1 (6 bases). Trimming took off 6 bases at V and 5 bases at J, with 13 bases between the two ends. Germline CDR1 MNHEY, CDR2 SMNVEV (reference sequence). The CDR3 spans 14 residues. The CDR3 sequence is CASSPGDLNEKLFF. The CDR3 DNA follows: TGTGCCAGCAGCCCAGGGGACTTGAATGAAAAACTGTTTTTT. Full variable domain (remainder filled in from reference TRBV27 and TRBJ1-4): EAQVTQNPRYLITVTGKKLTVTCSQNMNHEYMSWYRQDPGLGLRQIYYSMNVEVTDKGDVPEGYKVSRKEKRNFPLILESPSPNQTSLYFCASSPGDLNEKLFFGSGTQLSVL.

The rearrangement links TRBV6-5 to TRBJ1-4; possibly TRBD1 for D (5 bases). The CDR3 is 14 residues long. CDR1 is MNHEY, CDR2 SVGAGI, per germline. The V end was cut by 5 bases, the J end by 8 bases, with 15 bases between. The CDR3 loop reads CASSNHRRAEKLFF. The CDR3, as DNA: TGTGCCAGCAGTAACCACAGGCGAGCCGAAAAACTGTTTTTT.

J is TRBJ2-3 and V is TRBV5-1; TRBD1 or TRBD2 may be the D gene (6 bases each). Trimming cost V 5 bases and J 6 bases, with 10 bases left between them. CDR1 is SGHRS and CDR2 is YFSETQ in the germline V gene. This CDR3 comprises 12 residues. CDR3: CASRQGGDTQYF. DNA of the CDR3: TGCGCCAGCAGACAAGGGGGGGATACGCAGTATTTT.

This chain connects TRBV6-5 to TRBJ2-2; the match to TRBD2 covers 7 bases. This CDR3 spans 14 amino acids. With V trimmed by 5 bases and J by 2 bases, 2 bases remained unmatched. Germline V gene lookup returns CDR1 MNHEY and CDR2 SVGAGI. In nucleotides, the CDR3 is TGTGCCAGCAGTCAGGGACTAAACACCGGGGAGCTGTTTTTT. It encodes CASSQGLNTGELFF.

This sequence joins TRBV28 and TRBJ2-7; D possibly corresponds to TRBD2 (5 bases). The CDR3 is 15 residues long. Germline values: CDR1 MDHEN, CDR2 SYDVKM. V was shortened by 2 bases and J by 4 bases, with 15 bases between the two germline ends. CDR3: CASSLRGPRRYEQYF. CDR3 in DNA: TGTGCCAGCAGTTTACGAGGGCCGAGACGATACGAGCAGTACTTC.

The chain couples TRBV5-6 to TRBJ1-1; a possible D gene is TRBD1 (6 bases). V dropped 0 bases and J dropped 5 bases, with 20 bases sitting between them. This CDR3 spans 17 amino acids. CDR1 SGHDT and CDR2 YYEEEE come from the germline V gene. CDR3 nucleotide sequence: TGTGCCAGCAGCTTGGTCCCATTGAGGGCAGGGGAGACTGAAGCTTTCTTT. It is translated as CASSLVPLRAGETEAFF.

This chain uses TRBV28 with TRBJ1-5; no clear D gene. Trimming pared 8 bases from V and 3 bases from J, leaving 14 bases between. Germline loops: CDR1 MDHEN, CDR2 SYDVKM. This CDR3 comprises 14 residues. CDR3 region: CASLQNRANQPQHF. The DNA for the CDR3 is TGTGCCAGCTTGCAGAATAGGGCCAATCAGCCCCAGCATTTT.

The chain joins TRBV28 to TRBJ1-2, with 9 positions matching TRBD1. J lost 4 bases, V lost 8 bases, and 11 bases had no gene match. CDR3 size: 15 residues. Germline CDR1 MDHEN, CDR2 SYDVKM. CDR3 sequence (DNA): TGTGCCAGCTCGGGGGCCGGGACAGGGTTCTATGGCTACACCTTC. Translation gives CASSGAGTGFYGYTF.

The chain is built from TRBV5-1 and TRBJ1-6; 7 nucleotides line up with TRBD1. V was pared by 3 bases and J by 7 bases, with 4 bases of the junction left unmatched. Germline CDR1 reads SGHRS; CDR2 reads YFSETQ. The CDR3 is 14 residues long. The chain's CDR3 is CASSSNRGNSPLHF. DNA for the CDR3: TGCGCCAGCAGCTCTAACAGGGGAAATTCACCCCTCCACTTT.

The chain joins TRBV18 to TRBJ1-5; tentatively, D is TRBD1 (6 bases). The germline V and J ends were trimmed by 2 bases and 5 bases, with 13 bases remaining between them. The germline V gene has CDR1 KGHSH and CDR2 LQKENI. CDR3 length equals 15 residues. This chain's CDR3 is CASSPVGGQDQPQHF. The CDR3 nucleotides read TGTGCCAGCTCACCAGTAGGGGGGCAGGATCAGCCCCAGCATTTT.

This chain connects TRBV28 to TRBJ2-7, with D possibly TRBD2 on 5 matching bases. V lost 3 bases, J lost 6 bases, and 15 bases lay in between. This CDR3 region has 14 residues. Looked up from germline, CDR1 is MDHEN and CDR2 is SYDVKM. CDR3 sequence reads: CASSLRRATVEQYF. The CDR3 DNA follows: TGTGCCAGCAGTTTGCGGCGGGCTACGGTCGAGCAGTACTTC.

This chain links TRBV10-3 with TRBJ2-1; 7 nucleotides align to TRBD1. The CDR3 is 13 amino acids. Trimming took 6 bases from V and 9 from J; bases not matched to a gene: 8. Germline values: CDR1 ENHRY, CDR2 SYGVKD. The CDR3 sequence is CAISGDRRAEQFF. The CDR3 DNA is TGTGCCATCAGCGGGGACAGACGGGCTGAGCAGTTCTTC.

The gene calls are TRBV27 and TRBJ2-1; 7 nucleotides match TRBD2. The CDR3 is 16 amino acids. Losses at the gene ends were 5 bases for V and 1 base for J; bases not matched to a gene: 8. Germline V gene lookup returns CDR1 MNHEY and CDR2 SMNVEV (reference sequence). CDR3 residues: CASSPLGRRSYNEQFF. CDR3 sequence (DNA): TGTGCCAGCAGTCCCCTCGGGAGGCGGTCCTACAATGAGCAGTTCTTC.

The gene calls are TRBV2 and TRBJ2-3, with D perhaps TRBD1 (6 bases). The CDR3 totals 14 residues. With 4 bases removed from V and 8 bases from J, the gap between germline ends came to 16 bases. Germline CDR1 SNHLY, CDR2 FYNNEI. CDR3 region: CASSGDTPRGTQYF. CDR3 nucleotides: TGTGCCAGCAGTGGGGACACCCCCCGGGGTACGCAGTATTTT.

In its sample, this clone was seen a few times. The V and J genes are TRBV7-8 and TRBJ1-2, with 10 bases that match TRBD1. Germline CDR1 and CDR2: SGHVS and FQNEAQ. The CDR3 sequence is 16 residues long. V shed 5 bases and J 4 bases; nucleotides not matched to a gene: 10. The CDR3 loop is CASSLLPGQGTYGYTF. For the CDR3, the DNA is TGTGCCAGCAGCCTACTCCCGGGACAGGGGACCTATGGCTACACCTTC.

The rearrangement joins TRBV5-4 to TRBJ1-1, with a weak D call TRBD1 (5 bases). The V end lost 0 bases, the J end lost 2 bases, and 11 bases lay between the germline ends. The length of the CDR3 is 15 residues. Germline CDR1 reads SGHNT; CDR2 reads YYREEE (reference sequence). CDR3 sequence: CASSLGSGGNTEAFF. As DNA, the CDR3 is TGTGCCAGCAGCTTGGGTTCTGGGGGAAACACTGAAGCTTTCTTT. Full variable domain (rest looked up from reference TRBV5-4 and TRBJ1-1): ETGVTQSPTHLIKTRGQQVTLRCSSQSGHNTVSWYQQALGQGPQFIFQYYREEENGRGNFPPRFSGLQFPNYSSELNVNALELDDSALYLCASSLGSGGNTEAFFGQGTRLTVV.

This chain joins TRBV28 and TRBJ2-7, with D possibly TRBD2 on 6 matching bases. Germline-derived CDR1 and CDR2 are MDHEN and SYDVKM. This CDR3 is 14 amino acids long. Trimming shortened V by 3 bases and J by 2 bases, and 11 bases separated the two germline ends. The CDR3 sequence: CASSFGSGPYEQYF. The CDR3 DNA follows: TGTGCCAGCAGTTTCGGCAGCGGGCCCTACGAGCAGTACTTC.

The V and J genes are TRBV7-3 and TRBJ2-5; TRBD2 matches at 9 bases. The V gene end was trimmed by 5 bases and the J gene end by 4 bases; junction bases not matched to a gene: 11. This CDR3 is 16 amino acids long. CDR1 is SGHTA and CDR2 is FQGTGA in the germline V gene. The CDR3 nucleotides read TGTGCCAGCAGCATTCTACCGGGACTAGCATTAGAGACCCAGTACTTC. Amino acid sequence: CASSILPGLALETQYF. The whole variable domain, filled in from reference TRBV7-3 and TRBJ2-5, reads GAGVSQTPSNKVTEKGKYVELRCDPISGHTALYWYRQSLGQGPEFLIYFQGTGAADDSGLPNDRFFAVRPEGSVSTLKIQRTERGDSAVYLCASSILPGLALETQYFGPGTRLLVL.

The rearrangement uses TRBV7-2 and TRBJ2-2; the D is unclear. The germline V gene has CDR1 SGHTA and CDR2 FQGNSA. V lost 0 bases and J lost 4, with 6 bases in between. The CDR3 loop spans 14 amino acids. The CDR3 reads CASSLADGTGELFF. Here the CDR3 DNA reads TGTGCCAGCAGCTTAGCGGACGGCACCGGGGAGCTGTTTTTT.